These 18 T cell receptor beta chains share one sample of origin, sequenced in a study of blood T cells in healthy people across ages. It was with a sample-barcoded 5' primer and a J-beta primer mix that a second PCR of roughly 7 to 11 cycles was run. TCRdb analysed the 5' RACE reads with MiXCR anew, one entry per CDR3 protein. The profile shows 800,000 or so distinct CDR3 sequences, less than 60% of them singletons. The sample consisted of blood. The receptors stem from a man older than 75 in good health.

This clonotype turned up a few times. V is TRBV24-1 and J is TRBJ2-1; D is uncertain. V was shortened by 3 bases and J by 3 bases, with 8 bases between the two germline ends. The CDR3 consists of 14 residues. Germline V lookup: CDR1 KGHDR, CDR2 SFDVKD. Here the CDR3 reads CATSDTSGYNEQFF. Here the CDR3 DNA reads TGTGCCACCAGTGATACCTCCGGCTACAATGAGCAGTTCTTC.

This clonotype was counted a few times. The chain recombines TRBV7-2 with TRBJ2-1; no firm D call. Trimming removed 6 bases at V and 3 bases at J, with 12 bases between. Germline V gene sequence: CDR1 SGHTA, CDR2 FQGNSA. The CDR3 is made up of 14 amino acids. This chain's CDR3 is CASSPSRLYNEQFF. DNA for the CDR3: TGTGCCAGCAGTCCTAGTCGGCTCTACAATGAGCAGTTCTTC.

This chain connects TRBV6-2 or TRBV6-3 to TRBJ2-1; maybe TRBD2 (5 bases). This CDR3 is built from 16 residues. Germline CDR1 MNHEY, CDR2 SVGEGT. Between the trimmed V and J ends, which lost 2 bases and 7 bases, there was a span of 18 bases. The CDR3: CASSYRAGASVNEQFF. The DNA of the CDR3 is TGTGCCAGCAGTTACCGCGCGGGCGCCTCCGTGAATGAGCAGTTCTTC.

The chain joins TRBV29-1 to TRBJ1-2; D ambiguous. The CDR3 extends over 13 amino acids. Germline CDR1 SQVTM, CDR2 ANQGSEA. With 3 bases removed from V and 0 bases from J, the gap between germline ends came to 8 bases. The DNA for the CDR3 is TGCAGCGTTGACTTCAGGACTAACTATGGCTACACCTTC. The encoded protein is CSVDFRTNYGYTF.

As for this clonotype: Being one base from a much bigger clone, this may be a read error. V usage is TRBV7-2 and J usage is TRBJ2-1; D is possibly TRBD2 (5 bases). This CDR3 has 15 amino acids. From germline, CDR1 is SGHTA and CDR2 FQGNSA. Trimming left V 5 bases short and J 0 bases short, with 11 bases between. CDR3 protein: CASSLSGLSYNEQFF. DNA of the CDR3: TGTGCCAGCAGCCTAAGCGGACTCTCCTACAATGAGCAGTTCTTC.

This clonotype was observed a few times. This chain links TRBV7-9 with TRBJ2-2; D could derive from TRBD1 or TRBD2 (7 bases each). The CDR3 covers 16 residues. The germline CDR1 and CDR2 sequences are SEHNR and FQNEAQ (reference sequence). V lost 6 bases, J lost 4 bases, and 18 bases lay in between. The CDR3 region is CASRPGGEIVTGELFF. CDR3 in DNA: TGTGCCAGCAGACCAGGGGGGGAGATCGTCACCGGGGAGCTGTTTTTT.

The genes are TRBV10-2 and TRBJ2-5; D gene uncertain. Trimming shortened V by 8 bases and J by 3 bases, and 22 bases separated the two germline ends. Germline lookup yields CDR1 WSHSY and CDR2 SAAADI. The CDR3 spans 16 residues. The CDR3: CASEDPIMGGKETQYF. The CDR3 DNA reads as TGCGCCAGCGAGGACCCAATTATGGGTGGGAAAGAGACCCAGTACTTC.

This chain links TRBV27 with TRBJ2-1, with 7 bases lining up with TRBD2. V was pared by 8 bases and J by 8 bases, with 12 bases of the junction left unmatched. Germline values: CDR1 MNHEY, CDR2 SMNVEV (reference sequence). This CDR3 comprises 14 residues. CDR3 nucleotides: TGTGCCAGCCGTAGAACGGGAGGCTTAGATGAGCAGTTCTTC. Translation gives CASRRTGGLDEQFF.

This clonotype occurred a few times. The chain is built from TRBV5-1 and TRBJ2-7; the D is unclear. The CDR3 consists of 14 residues. The germline gives CDR1 SGHRS, CDR2 YFSETQ. The germline V and J ends were trimmed by 0 bases and 4 bases, with 11 bases remaining between them. CDR3 nucleotides: TGCGCCAGCAGCTTGGGTTTCCAGCTTTACGAGCAGTACTTC. Amino acid sequence: CASSLGFQLYEQYF. The full variable domain, its missing parts supplied by reference TRBV5-1 and TRBJ2-7, is KAGVTQTPRYLIKTRGQQVTLSCSPISGHRSVSWYQQTPGQGLQFLFEYFSETQRNKGNFPGRFSGRQFSNSRSEMNVSTLELGDSALYLCASSLGFQLYEQYFGPGTRLTVT.

The rearrangement links TRBV4-3 to TRBJ2-1; a weak D match, TRBD2 (6 bases). CDR1 is LGHNA, CDR2 YSLEER, per germline. Trimming left V 0 bases short and J 4 bases short, with 16 bases between. The length of the CDR3 is 17 residues. The chain's CDR3 is CASSQEPGGVRYNEQFF. CDR3 coding DNA: TGCGCCAGCAGCCAAGAACCCGGAGGGGTTCGGTACAATGAGCAGTTCTTC.

This clonotype occurred a few times. The chain carries TRBV15 and TRBJ1-5, with a weak D call TRBD1 (5 bases). The V end lost 6 bases, the J end lost 1 base, and 19 bases lay between the germline ends. In germline, CDR1 is LNHNV, CDR2 YYDKDF (reference sequence). CDR3 length: 17 amino acids. CDR3 DNA sequence: TGTGCCACCAGGAGCGGGGCTGGATATTCGAGCAATCAGCCCCAGCATTTT. It yields the protein CATRSGAGYSSNQPQHF.

V gene TRBV5-1 combines with J gene TRBJ1-1; D may be TRBD1 (5 bases). The CDR3 is 15 residues long. V was cut by 4 bases and J by 5 bases, with 18 bases left in between. CDR1 is SGHRS and CDR2 is YFSETQ in the germline V gene. The CDR3 region is CASSPMDNPGTEAFF. The CDR3 nucleotides are TGCGCCAGCAGCCCGATGGACAACCCGGGAACTGAAGCTTTCTTT.

About this clonotype itself: This could be a read error, since a much larger clone is one nucleotide away. The genes are TRBV12-3 or TRBV12-4 and TRBJ2-5, with TRBD1 matching over 10 bases. The J segment lost 11 bases and the V segment lost 5 bases, leaving 14 bases of the junction unmatched. The CDR3 has 15 amino acids. The chain's CDR3 is CASSVTGGTYNEQYF. In nucleotides, the CDR3 is TGTGCCAGCAGTGTGACAGGGGGCACCTACAATGAGCAGTACTTC.

This clonotype was counted only a few times. V gene TRBV7-6 combines with J gene TRBJ1-5, with D maybe TRBD1 (6 bases). Trimming pared 1 base from V and 4 bases from J, leaving 11 bases between. From germline, CDR1 is SGHVS and CDR2 FNYEAQ. The CDR3 runs to 15 residues. CDR3 nucleotides: TGTGCCAGCAGCTTAGATCCAGGGGCAAATCAGCCCCAGCATTTT. It codes for CASSLDPGANQPQHF.

This clonotype was seen a handful of times. The rearrangement joins TRBV2 to TRBJ2-1; no firm D call. Germline CDR1 is SNHLY and CDR2 is FYNNEI. CDR3 size: 13 residues. V lost 7 bases to trimming and J lost 2 bases, with 9 bases between them. CDR3 nucleotide sequence: TGTGCCAGCACGACTGAAACCTACAATGAGCAGTTCTTC. Amino acid sequence: CASTTETYNEQFF.

The chain links TRBV20-1 to TRBJ2-5, with D hard to call. The J call may be incorrect, as the DNA end agrees better with TRBJ2-7. The CDR3 has 14 amino acids. CDR1 and CDR2 (germline): DFQATT, SNEGSKA (reference sequence). Written as DNA, the CDR3 is TGCAGTGCTAGAGTTCCCACTGGGGCCTACGAGCAGTACTTC. Its protein is CSARVPTGAYEQYF.

This clonotype showed up many times. V is TRBV29-1 and J is TRBJ2-6; D is uncertain. This CDR3 has 13 amino acids. Germline CDR1 is SQVTM and CDR2 is ANQGSEA. V was cut by 6 bases and J by 6 bases, with 12 bases left in between. The CDR3 region is CSVAPISANVLTF. CDR3 sequence (DNA): TGCAGCGTGGCCCCTATATCGGCCAACGTCCTGACTTTC.

In its sample, this clonotype was seen once. The J gene is TRBJ1-6, the V gene TRBV4-3; the match to TRBD1 covers 8 bases. The V and J ends lost 2 bases and 8 bases, in that order; junction bases with no gene match: 8. Germline V CDR1 and CDR2: LGHNA, YSLEER. CDR3 length: 16 residues. The CDR3: CASSQNGDRRYSPLHF. Written as DNA, the CDR3 is TGCGCCAGCAGCCAAAATGGGGACAGGAGATATTCACCCCTCCACTTT.